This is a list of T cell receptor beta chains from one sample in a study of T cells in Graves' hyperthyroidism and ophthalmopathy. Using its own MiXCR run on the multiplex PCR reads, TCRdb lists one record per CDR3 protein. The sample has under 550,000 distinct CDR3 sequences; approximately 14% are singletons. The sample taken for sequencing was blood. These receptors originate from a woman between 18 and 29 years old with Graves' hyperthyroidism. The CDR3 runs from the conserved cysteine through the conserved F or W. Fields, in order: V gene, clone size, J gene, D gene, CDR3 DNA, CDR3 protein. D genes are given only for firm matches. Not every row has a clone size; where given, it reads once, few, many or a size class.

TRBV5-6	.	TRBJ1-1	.	TGTGCCAGCAGCTTGGCCGGAAGGAACACTGAAGCTTTCTTT	CASSLAGRNTEAFF
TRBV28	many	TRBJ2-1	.	TGTGCCAGCAGTTTTCTGGCGGGAAGAGACAATGAGCAGTTCTTC	CASSFLAGRDNEQFF
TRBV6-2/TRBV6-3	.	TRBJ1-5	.	TGTGCCAGCGAAACAGGGAGCGGCAATCAGCCCCAGCATTTT	CASETGSGNQPQHF
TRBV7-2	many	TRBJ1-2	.	TGTGCCAGCAGCTTAGGACAAGCTGGTGGAGGCTACACCTTC	CASSLGQAGGGYTF
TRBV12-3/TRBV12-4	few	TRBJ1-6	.	TGTGCCAGCAGTGTCAGCCCCTATAATTCACCCCTCCACTTT	CASSVSPYNSPLHF
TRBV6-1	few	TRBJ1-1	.	TGTGCCAGCAGTGAAGCTTTCTATGGGATTGGGGCGAACACTGAAGCTTTCTTT	CASSEAFYGIGANTEAFF
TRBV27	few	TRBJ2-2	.	TGTGCCAGCAGGCCCAGGGATCTTGGCACCGGGGAGCTGTTTTTT	CASRPRDLGTGELFF
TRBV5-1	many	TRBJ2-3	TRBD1	TGCGCCAGCAGCTCGGGACAGGGTGGAGATACGCAGTATTTT	CASSSGQGGDTQYF
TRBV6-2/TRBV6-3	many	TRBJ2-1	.	TGTGCCAGCAGTTACGAATACATGTCGGGGACCTCCTACAATGAGCAGTTCTTC	CASSYEYMSGTSYNEQFF
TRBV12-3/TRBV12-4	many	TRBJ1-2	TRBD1	TGTGCCAGCGGACAGGGGGCGCTTGGTGGCTACACCTTC	CASGQGALGGYTF
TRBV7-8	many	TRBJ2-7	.	TGTGCCAGCAGCTTAGCGCTAGTGGACGGGACGACCTCCTACGAGCAGTACTTC	CASSLALVDGTTSYEQYF
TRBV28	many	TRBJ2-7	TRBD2	TGTGCCAGCAGTCTATTGACTAGCGGGATTTCCTACGAGCAGTACTTC	CASSLLTSGISYEQYF
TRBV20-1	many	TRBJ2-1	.	TGCAGTGCTAATGTAGGGGAATACAATGAGCAGTTCTTC	CSANVGEYNEQFF
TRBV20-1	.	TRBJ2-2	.	TGCAGTGCTAGGAGCGGGAACAGGGGGGACTCCGGGGAGCTGTTTTTT	CSARSGNRGDSGELFF
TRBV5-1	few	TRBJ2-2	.	TGCGCCAGCAGCCAGGACTCTGTGAACACCGGGGAGCTGTTTTTT	CASSQDSVNTGELFF
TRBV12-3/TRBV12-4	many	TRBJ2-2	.	TGTGCCAGCAGTCAAGGACAGCCTAAAAAAGGGTCCGGGGAGCTGTTTTTT	CASSQGQPKKGSGELFF
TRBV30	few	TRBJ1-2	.	TGTGCCTGGAGTTATGACGGGGGGTATGGCTACACCTTC	CAWSYDGGYGYTF
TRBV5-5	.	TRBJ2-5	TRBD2	TGTGCCAGCGGCACTAGCGGGAGGGCCCAAGAGACCCAGTACTTC	CASGTSGRAQETQYF
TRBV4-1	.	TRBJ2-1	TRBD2	TGCGCCAGCAGCCAGTCGGGGAGGGTCACCTACAATGAGCAGTTCTTC	CASSQSGRVTYNEQFF
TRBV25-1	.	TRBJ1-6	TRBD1	TGTGCCAGCAGTGAATATCATGGACAGGGGAATTCACCCCTCCACTTT	CASSEYHGQGNSPLHF
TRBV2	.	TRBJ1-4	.	TGTGCCAGCAGTGAGGGGAGAGATGAAAAACTGTTTTTT	CASSEGRDEKLFF
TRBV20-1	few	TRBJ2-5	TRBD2	TGCAGTGCTAGGGAACTAGCGCAAGAGACCCAGTACTTC	CSARELAQETQYF
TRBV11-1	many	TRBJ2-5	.	TGTGCCAGCAGTACCGTCCATCTTGGGTACCAAGAGACCCAGTACTTC	CASSTVHLGYQETQYF
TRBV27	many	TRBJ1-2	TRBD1	TGTGCCAGCAGCTCTGACAGGGGCGCAGGCTACACCTTC	CASSSDRGAGYTF
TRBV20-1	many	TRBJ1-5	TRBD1	TGCAGTGCTAGAGTCCTGGACAGGGGATCGTATCAGCCCCAGCATTTT	CSARVLDRGSYQPQHF
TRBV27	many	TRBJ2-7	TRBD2	TGTGCCAGCAGTTTCTTCGGGACTAGCGGTACGGGGGGCTACGAGCAGTACTTC	CASSFFGTSGTGGYEQYF
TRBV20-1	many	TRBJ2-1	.	TGCAGTGCTAGAGATGTGTCGGGGGCAAACTCCTACAATGAGCAGTTCTTC	CSARDVSGANSYNEQFF